Each of the 31 T cell receptor beta chains below was sequenced from the same sample in a study of T cell responses to AZD1222 COVID-19 vaccine (dated by TCRdb to the early 2020s). Explained via the paper, the time point label denotes: baseline before first vaccination. The library was made by the immunoSEQ multiplex PCR assay. TCRdb took this table from immuneACCESS and kept in-frame rearrangements with V and J called. Such tables lack part of the clones; where checked against another copy, unresolved V genes explain under half of the gap, and the rest is unexplained. Recorded for this sample are about 140,000 clones; around 92% of them occurred a single time. About 1.4% of the sample goes to the ten largest clones. This sample comprised peripheral blood, obtained on day 0 of AZD1222 vaccination. The source of these receptors is an adult in good health.

The chain uses TRBV30 and TRBJ1-2; 9 bases match TRBD1. Per the germline V gene, CDR1 is GTSNPN and CDR2 is SVGIG (reference sequence). The CDR3 is made up of 13 amino acids. V lost 8 bases and J lost 5; bases outside the gene matches: 9. The CDR3 nucleotides are TGTGCCGGCTGGGGACAGGGAGAGTATGGCTACACCTTC. This gives the protein CAGWGQGEYGYTF.

The chain recombines TRBV2 with TRBJ1-2; D is ambiguous. The ends were cut back, 6 bases at V and 4 bases at J, with 12 bases in the middle. This CDR3 contains 13 residues. In germline, CDR1 is SNHLY, CDR2 FYNNEI. CDR3 in amino acids: CASRTGFPYGYTF. CDR3 nucleotide sequence: TGTGCCAGCAGGACGGGGTTCCCCTATGGCTACACCTTC.

J is TRBJ2-2 and V is TRBV5-8; 7 bases are a match to TRBD2. With V trimmed by 3 bases and J by 6 bases, 2 bases remained unmatched. The CDR3 runs 13 residues. The V gene's germline CDR1 is SGHTS and CDR2 YDEGEE. CDR3 in DNA: TGTGCCAGCAGCTCGGGACTACCCGGGGAGCTGTTTTTT. Its protein is CASSSGLPGELFF.

V is TRBV28 and J is TRBJ1-1; TRBD1 might be the D (6 bases). The CDR3 loop spans 13 amino acids. Germline V gene lookup returns CDR1 MDHEN and CDR2 SYDVKM. Trimming shortened V by 5 bases and J by 7 bases, and 14 bases separated the two germline ends. CDR3 sequence reads: CASSPVDRFEAFF. The CDR3 DNA reads TGTGCCAGCAGTCCCGTGGACAGATTTGAAGCTTTCTTT.

The chain recombines TRBV28 with TRBJ2-1; TRBD1 is a possible D gene (6 bases). With 2 bases removed from V and 9 bases from J, the gap between germline ends came to 8 bases. The CDR3 totals 12 residues. Germline loops: CDR1 MDHEN, CDR2 SYDVKM. The DNA of the CDR3 is TGTGCCAGCAGTTTAAACAGGGTTGAGCAGTTCTTC. It specifies CASSLNRVEQFF. Using reference TRBV28 and TRBJ2-1 for the parts outside the CDR3, the full variable domain is DVKVTQSSRYLVKRTGEKVFLECVQDMDHENMFWYRQDPGLGLRLIYFSYDVKMKEKGDIPEGYSVSREKKERFSLILESASTNQTSMYLCASSLNRVEQFFGPGTRLTVL.

By share, this clone counts as medium-sized. The V gene is TRBV5-1, the J gene TRBJ1-2; D uncertain. CDR1 is SGHRS, CDR2 YFSETQ, per germline. V lost 3 bases and J lost 4, with 16 bases in between. The CDR3 consists of 15 residues. The CDR3 DNA is TGCGCCAGCAGCTCCGATCCGGGCCGGGCCTATGGCTACACCTTC. It yields the protein CASSSDPGRAYGYTF.

This sequence joins TRBV5-1 and TRBJ2-5; D is perhaps TRBD2 (6 bases). Germline CDR1 SGHRS, CDR2 YFSETQ. V gave up 2 bases and J gave up 3 bases, with 8 bases separating them. The CDR3 covers 13 residues. CDR3 protein: CASSFTSKETQYF. CDR3 DNA: TGCGCCAGCAGCTTCACTAGCAAAGAGACCCAGTACTTC.

The rearrangement uses TRBV14 and TRBJ1-5; TRBD1 aligns across 7 bases. The ends lost 6 bases at V and 0 bases at J; junction bases unmatched: 5. The CDR3 length is 15 residues. CDR1 and CDR2 from the germline V gene are SGHDN and FVKESK. CDR3 DNA sequence: TGTGCCAGCAGTTACGGGACAGTTAGCAATCAGCCCCAGCATTTT. Translation gives CASSYGTVSNQPQHF. The whole variable domain, remainder taken from reference TRBV14 and TRBJ1-5, is EAGVTQFPSHSVIEKGQTVTLRCDPISGHDNLYWYRRVMGKEIKFLLHFVKESKQDESGMPNNRFLAERTGGTYSTLKVQPAELEDSGVYFCASSYGTVSNQPQHFGDGTRLSIL.

The CDR3 DNA sequence: TGTGCCAGCGCGGGGACTAGCGGTCCCACAGATACGCAGTATTTT. Protein sequence: CASAGTSGPTDTQYF. The chain is built from TRBV9 and TRBJ2-3; TRBD2 agrees at 11 bases. In germline, CDR1 is SGDLS, CDR2 YYNGEE. The CDR3 sequence is 15 residues long. With V trimmed by 7 bases and J by 2 bases, 6 bases remained unmatched.

This clone was seen just once. The J gene is TRBJ2-7, the V gene TRBV28, with D possibly being TRBD1 (6 bases). The CDR3 has 15 residues. The ends were cut back, 8 bases at V and 2 bases at J, with 19 bases in the middle. The V gene's germline CDR1 is MDHEN and CDR2 SYDVKM. The CDR3 here is CASSSPGVDAYEQYF. As DNA, the CDR3 is TGTGCCAGCTCTTCTCCAGGGGTCGACGCCTACGAGCAGTACTTC.

V and J are TRBV2 and TRBJ2-2; 8 positions match TRBD1. Germline loops: CDR1 SNHLY, CDR2 FYNNEI. The CDR3 extends over 16 amino acids. The junction had 11 bases not matched to a gene; V was cut back by 6 bases and J by 5 bases. CDR3 sequence reads: CASSAGRGRGTGELFF. The DNA for the CDR3 is TGTGCCAGCAGCGCAGGCAGGGGGCGCGGAACCGGGGAGCTGTTTTTT.

The chain uses TRBV7-9 and TRBJ2-3, with 10 nucleotides matching TRBD2. CDR3 length: 17 residues. V shed 4 bases, J shed 1 base, and the junction held 8 bases outside the gene matches. Germline lookup yields CDR1 SEHNR and CDR2 FQNEAQ (reference sequence). In DNA, the CDR3 is TGTGCCAGCAGCTCCCCTCTAGCGGGAGCGGGCACAGATACGCAGTATTTT. It specifies CASSSPLAGAGTDTQYF.

This clone was counted between two and nine times. V usage is TRBV6-4 and J usage is TRBJ2-3, with D tentatively TRBD1 (5 bases). CDR3 length: 14 amino acids. V was pared by 2 bases and J by 4 bases, with 10 bases between. In germline, CDR1 is MRHNA, CDR2 SNTAGT. The CDR3 loop is CASSDGQGSDTQYF. The DNA for the CDR3 is TGTGCCAGCAGTGACGGGCAGGGATCAGATACGCAGTATTTT.

The chain joins TRBV6-2 or TRBV6-3 to TRBJ2-7; no reliable D call. The CDR3 runs 12 residues. V was trimmed by 5 bases and J by 7 bases, leaving 12 bases between them. Germline-derived CDR1 and CDR2 are MNHEY and SVGEGT. CDR3 protein: CASSTLAHEQYF. Here the CDR3 DNA reads TGTGCCAGCAGTACCCTCGCCCATGAGCAGTACTTC.

V is TRBV30 and J is TRBJ1-4; no clear D. CDR1 and CDR2 (germline): GTSNPN, SVGIG (reference sequence). The CDR3 is 15 amino acids. V lost 5 bases and J 4 bases, leaving 17 bases between the germline ends. The chain's CDR3 is CAWEGGPQVNEKLFF. CDR3 sequence (DNA): TGTGCCTGGGAGGGTGGGCCGCAAGTTAATGAAAAACTGTTTTTT.

The chain joins TRBV19 to TRBJ1-5; D call uncertain. There are 15 residues in the CDR3. Per the germline V gene, CDR1 is LNHDA and CDR2 is SQIVND (reference sequence). V lost 1 base and J 3 bases, leaving 10 bases between the germline ends. CDR3 residues: CASSIVSGPNQPQHF. CDR3 coding DNA: TGTGCCAGTAGTATAGTCTCGGGCCCCAATCAGCCCCAGCATTTT.

The chain couples TRBV19 to TRBJ2-2; D might be TRBD2 (6 bases). CDR1 and CDR2 from the germline V gene are LNHDA and SQIVND (reference sequence). The V end lost 6 bases, the J end lost 2 bases, and 19 bases lay between the germline ends. This CDR3 region has 17 residues. CDR3 coding DNA: TGTGCCAGTAGGACCCCGACCGGACTAACCAACACCGGGGAGCTGTTTTTT. Amino acid sequence: CASRTPTGLTNTGELFF.

The chain uses TRBV7-8 and TRBJ1-4; 7 bases match TRBD1. The V segment lost 4 bases and the J segment 8 bases; nucleotides outside the gene matches: 10. The CDR3 contains 15 residues. Germline loops: CDR1 SGHVS, CDR2 FQNEAQ. The CDR3 sequence: CASSSRGTAGEKLFF. The CDR3 nucleotides are TGTGCCAGCAGCTCCAGAGGGACAGCAGGGGAAAAACTGTTTTTT.

This rearrangement joins TRBV12-2 to TRBJ2-7. TRBV12-2 is recorded as a pseudogene. There are 14 residues in the CDR3. The CDR3 protein is CASRALKGLYEQYF. CDR3 nucleotide sequence: TGTGCAAGTCGCGCCCTAAAGGGCCTCTACGAGCAGTACTTC.

V is TRBV5-6 and J is TRBJ1-2; D might be TRBD1 (5 bases). The germline V gene encodes CDR1 SGHDT and CDR2 YYEEEE. The CDR3 covers 14 residues. V was pared by 4 bases and J by 4 bases, with 14 bases between. CDR3 protein: CASSPGVGAYGYTF. The CDR3 region has the DNA TGTGCCAGCAGCCCTGGTGTCGGGGCCTATGGCTACACCTTC.

The V and J genes are TRBV27 and TRBJ1-3, with D hard to call. Per the germline V gene, CDR1 is MNHEY and CDR2 is SMNVEV (reference sequence). The V end lost 5 bases, the J end lost 7 bases, and 18 bases lay between the germline ends. The CDR3 spans 15 residues. CDR3 bases: TGTGCCAGCAGTGGGTACCACTCTGGAGGGAACACCATATATTTT. Translating it yields CASSGYHSGGNTIYF.

The chain carries TRBV2 and TRBJ1-4; a weak D match, TRBD1 (5 bases). The CDR3 totals 16 residues. V lost 6 bases to trimming and J lost 8 bases, with 22 bases between them. Germline CDR1 SNHLY, CDR2 FYNNEI. This CDR3 is CASRGDMGGEGEKLFF. As DNA, the CDR3 is TGTGCCAGCAGGGGCGATATGGGAGGGGAGGGGGAAAAACTGTTTTTT.

This rearrangement joins TRBV5-4 to TRBJ2-3; 8 nucleotides match TRBD2. J was trimmed by 4 bases and V by 4 bases; bases with no gene match: 8. The CDR3 is 15 amino acids. The germline gives CDR1 SGHNT, CDR2 YYREEE (reference sequence). The CDR3 coding sequence is TGTGCCAGCAGCCCGAGCGGGGGACTGTCAGATACGCAGTATTTT. It translates to CASSPSGGLSDTQYF.

This chain links TRBV27 with TRBJ1-2; TRBD1 might be the D (5 bases). Per germline, CDR1 MNHEY and CDR2 SMNVEV (reference sequence). The CDR3 consists of 15 residues. With 2 bases removed from V and 3 bases from J, the gap between germline ends came to 13 bases. CDR3 residues: CASSLVGDGDYGYTF. CDR3 DNA: TGTGCCAGCAGTTTAGTTGGGGACGGTGACTATGGCTACACCTTC.

This chain uses TRBV19 with TRBJ2-6, with D possibly TRBD2 on 5 matching bases. V was cut by 2 bases and J by 4 bases, with 12 bases left in between. CDR3 length equals 16 residues. In germline, CDR1 is LNHDA, CDR2 SQIVND (reference sequence). Here the CDR3 reads CASSIPRGSGANVLTF. CDR3 bases: TGTGCCAGTAGTATACCCCGGGGTTCCGGGGCCAACGTCCTGACTTTC.

J is TRBJ1-1 and V is TRBV30; D unresolved. Germline values: CDR1 GTSNPN, CDR2 SVGIG (reference sequence). The CDR3 length is 13 residues. The ends were cut back, 3 bases at V and 11 bases at J, with 19 bases in the middle. Here the CDR3 reads CAWRAGERLTAFF. The DNA of the CDR3 is TGTGCCTGGAGGGCCGGGGAGAGACTAACGGCTTTCTTT.

This chain joins TRBV30 and TRBJ1-3, with 7 bases matching TRBD1. Trimming cost V 4 bases and J 0 bases; bases outside gene matches: 9. The CDR3 is made up of 16 amino acids. CDR1 and CDR2 (germline): GTSNPN, SVGIG (reference sequence). Here the CDR3 reads CAWTLGQASSGNTIYF. CDR3 sequence (DNA): TGTGCCTGGACCCTCGGACAGGCCTCCTCTGGAAACACCATATATTTT.

The chain carries TRBV5-1 and TRBJ2-1, with a weak D call TRBD2 (5 bases). CDR3 length equals 14 residues. Trimming removed 4 bases from V and 9 bases from J, with 17 bases in between. Germline-derived CDR1 and CDR2 are SGHRS and YFSETQ. DNA for the CDR3: TGCGCCAGCAGCCCTTTGTGGGAGTCGGTTGAGCAGTTCTTC. Encoded protein: CASSPLWESVEQFF.

The chain has TRBV29-1 and TRBJ1-1; tentative D call: TRBD1 (6 bases). Germline lookup yields CDR1 SQVTM and CDR2 ANQGSEA. The CDR3 has 13 residues. The V and J ends lost 5 bases and 1 base respectively, with 11 bases between them. The CDR3 nucleotides are TGCAGCGTTAGGGGGGGCGAGAACACTGAAGCTTTCTTT. Translation: CSVRGGENTEAFF.

In the case of this clone: One end of the junction does not line up with germline, which may come from a read error. The gene calls are TRBV7-7 and TRBJ2-1, with no clear D. The V gene's germline CDR1 is SSHAT and CDR2 FNYEAQ (reference sequence). The CDR3 has 13 amino acids. Here the CDR3 DNA reads TGTGCTAGCAGCTTAGGAACCCCGGAAGAGCAGTTCTTC. Translated, it gives CASSLGTPEEQFF.

The rearrangement uses TRBV6-2 or TRBV6-3 and TRBJ2-7; 10 positions match TRBD2. Germline assignment: CDR1 MNHEY and CDR2 SVGEGT. This CDR3 has 16 amino acids. The trim removed 3 bases at V and 0 bases at J, leaving 5 bases unmatched. The CDR3, as DNA: TGTGCCAGCAGTTATCTTAGCGGGAGGACCTCCTACGAGCAGTACTTC. Translated: CASSYLSGRTSYEQYF.